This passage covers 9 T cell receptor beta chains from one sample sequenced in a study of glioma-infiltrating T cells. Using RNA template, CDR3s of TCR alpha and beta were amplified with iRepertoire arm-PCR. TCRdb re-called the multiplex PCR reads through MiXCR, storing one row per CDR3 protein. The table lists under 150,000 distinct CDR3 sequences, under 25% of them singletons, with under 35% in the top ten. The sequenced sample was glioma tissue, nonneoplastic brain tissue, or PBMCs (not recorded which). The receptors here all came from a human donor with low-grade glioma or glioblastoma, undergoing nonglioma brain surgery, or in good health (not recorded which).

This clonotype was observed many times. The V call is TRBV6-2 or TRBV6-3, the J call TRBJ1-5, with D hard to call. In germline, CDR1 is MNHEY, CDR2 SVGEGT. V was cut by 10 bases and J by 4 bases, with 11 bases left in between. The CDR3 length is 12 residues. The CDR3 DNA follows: TGTGCCATACGGGGTTTGAATCAGCCCCAGCATTTT. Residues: CAIRGLNQPQHF.

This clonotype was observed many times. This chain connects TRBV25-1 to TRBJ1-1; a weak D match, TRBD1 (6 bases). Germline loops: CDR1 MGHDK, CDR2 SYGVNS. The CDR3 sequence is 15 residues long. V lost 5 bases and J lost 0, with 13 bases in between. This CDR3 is CASSSPGQMNTEAFF. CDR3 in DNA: TGTGCCAGCAGTTCCCCGGGACAAATGAACACTGAAGCTTTCTTT.

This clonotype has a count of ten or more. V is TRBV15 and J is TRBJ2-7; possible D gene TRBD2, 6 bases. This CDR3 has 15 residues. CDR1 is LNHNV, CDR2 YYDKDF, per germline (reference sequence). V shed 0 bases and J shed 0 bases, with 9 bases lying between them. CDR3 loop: CATSRDGGSSYEQYV. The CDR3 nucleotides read TGTGCCACCAGCAGAGATGGGGGGAGCTCCTACGAGCAGTACGTC.

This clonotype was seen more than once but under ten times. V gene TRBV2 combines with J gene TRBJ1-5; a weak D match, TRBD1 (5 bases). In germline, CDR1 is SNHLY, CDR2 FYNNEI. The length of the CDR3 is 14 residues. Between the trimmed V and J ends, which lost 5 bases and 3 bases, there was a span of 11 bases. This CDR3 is CASSLTAVNQPQHF. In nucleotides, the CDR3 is TGTGCCAGCAGTTTGACAGCGGTCAATCAGCCCCAGCATTTT.

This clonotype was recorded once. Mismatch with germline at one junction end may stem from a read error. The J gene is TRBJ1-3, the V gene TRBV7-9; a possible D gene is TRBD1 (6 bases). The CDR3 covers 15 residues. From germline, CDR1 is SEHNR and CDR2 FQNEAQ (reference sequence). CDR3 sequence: CASSLVGGAGNTVYF. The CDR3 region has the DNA TGTGCCAGCAGCTTAGTTGGGGGGGCCGGAAACACCGTATATTTT.

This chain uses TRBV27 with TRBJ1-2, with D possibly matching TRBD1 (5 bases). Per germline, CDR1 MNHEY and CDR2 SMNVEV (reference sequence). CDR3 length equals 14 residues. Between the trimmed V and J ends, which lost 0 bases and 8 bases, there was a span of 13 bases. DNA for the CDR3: TGTGCCAGCAGTTTATCGGGAGGGGTTTGGGGCTACACCTTC. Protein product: CASSLSGGVWGYTF.

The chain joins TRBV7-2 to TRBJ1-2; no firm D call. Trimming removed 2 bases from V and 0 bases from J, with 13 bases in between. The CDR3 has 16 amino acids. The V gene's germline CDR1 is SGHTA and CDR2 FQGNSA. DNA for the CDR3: TGTGCCAGCAGCTTATCGGCAGTGACCTCTAACTATGGCTACACCTTC. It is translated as CASSLSAVTSNYGYTF.

The CDR3 bases are TGTGCCAGCAGCCTCTCGACAGGGACCACAACTAATGAAAAACTGTTTTTT. It encodes CASSLSTGTTTNEKLFF. The chain has TRBV4-2 and TRBJ1-4; TRBD1 agrees at 7 bases. The CDR3 loop spans 17 amino acids. Germline CDR1 reads LGHNA; CDR2 reads YNFKEQ. The junction had 8 bases not matched to a gene; V was cut back by 4 bases and J by 0 bases.

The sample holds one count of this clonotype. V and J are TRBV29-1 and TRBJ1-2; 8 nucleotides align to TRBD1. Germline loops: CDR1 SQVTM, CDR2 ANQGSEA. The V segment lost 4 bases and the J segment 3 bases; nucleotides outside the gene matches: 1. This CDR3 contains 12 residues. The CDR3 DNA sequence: TGCAGCGTTGCACAGGGGGACTATGGCTACACCTTC. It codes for CSVAQGDYGYTF.